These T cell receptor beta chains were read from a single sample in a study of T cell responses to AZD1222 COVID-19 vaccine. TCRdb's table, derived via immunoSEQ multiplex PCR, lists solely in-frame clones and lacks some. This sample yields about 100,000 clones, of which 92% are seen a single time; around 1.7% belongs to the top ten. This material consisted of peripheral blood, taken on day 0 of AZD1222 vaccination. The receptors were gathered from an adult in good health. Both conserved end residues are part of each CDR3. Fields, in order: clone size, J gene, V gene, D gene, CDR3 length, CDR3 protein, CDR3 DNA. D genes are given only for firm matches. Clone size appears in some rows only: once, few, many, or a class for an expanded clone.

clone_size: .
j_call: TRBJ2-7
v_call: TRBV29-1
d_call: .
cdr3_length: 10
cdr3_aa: CSVGLSEQYF
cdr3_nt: TGCAGCGTGGGCCTAAGCGAGCAGTACTTC

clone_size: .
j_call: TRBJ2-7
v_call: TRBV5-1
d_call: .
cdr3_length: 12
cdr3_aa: CASSPQGYEQYF
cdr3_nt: TGCGCCAGCAGCCCGCAGGGTTACGAGCAGTACTTC

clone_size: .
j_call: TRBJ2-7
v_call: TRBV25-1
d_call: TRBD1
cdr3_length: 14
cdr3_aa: CASSEPGTGSRQYF
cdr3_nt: TGTGCCAGCAGTGAACCCGGGACAGGGTCTCGGCAGTACTTC

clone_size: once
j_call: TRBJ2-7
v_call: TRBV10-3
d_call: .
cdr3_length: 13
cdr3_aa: CAISPRLEDEQYF
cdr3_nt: TGTGCCATCAGCCCCAGGCTTGAGGACGAGCAGTACTTC

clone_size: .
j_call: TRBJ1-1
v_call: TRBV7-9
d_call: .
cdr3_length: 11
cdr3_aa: CVSEMNTEAFF
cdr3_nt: TGTGTGTCGGAGATGAACACTGAAGCTTTCTTT

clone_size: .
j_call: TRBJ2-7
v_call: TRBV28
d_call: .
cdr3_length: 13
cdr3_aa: CASSFSSYYEQYF
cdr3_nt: TGTGCCAGCAGTTTCTCCTCGTACTACGAGCAGTACTTC

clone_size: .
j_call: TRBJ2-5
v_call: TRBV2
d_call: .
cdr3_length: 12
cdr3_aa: CASSDRQETQYF
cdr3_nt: TGTGCCAGCAGTGACAGGCAAGAGACCCAGTACTTC

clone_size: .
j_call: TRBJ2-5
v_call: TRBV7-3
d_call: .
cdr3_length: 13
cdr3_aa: CASSATVQETQYF
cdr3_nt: TGTGCCAGCAGTGCAACGGTCCAAGAGACCCAGTACTTC

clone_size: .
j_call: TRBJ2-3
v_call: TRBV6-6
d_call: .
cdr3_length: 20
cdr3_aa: CASSPQPGTGRPISTDTQYF
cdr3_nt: TGTGCCAGCAGTCCCCAACCCGGGACGGGGCGCCCTATAAGCACAGATACGCAGTATTTT

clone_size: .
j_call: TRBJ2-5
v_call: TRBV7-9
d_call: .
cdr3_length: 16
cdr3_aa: CASSLGVAAYQETQYF
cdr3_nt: TGTGCCAGCAGCTTAGGGGTTGCAGCTTACCAAGAGACCCAGTACTTC

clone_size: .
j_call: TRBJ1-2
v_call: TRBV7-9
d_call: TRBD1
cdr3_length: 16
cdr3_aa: CASSHRGTLKNYGYTF
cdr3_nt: TGTGCCAGCAGCCACAGGGGGACCCTGAAAAACTATGGCTACACCTTC

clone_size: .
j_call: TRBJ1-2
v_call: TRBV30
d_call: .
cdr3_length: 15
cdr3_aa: CAWSPQSRGNYGYTF
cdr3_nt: TGTGCCTGGAGTCCGCAGTCTCGTGGTAACTATGGCTACACCTTC

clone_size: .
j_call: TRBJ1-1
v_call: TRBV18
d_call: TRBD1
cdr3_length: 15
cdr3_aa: CATQGTGAMNTEAFF
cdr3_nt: TGTGCCACCCAGGGTACAGGGGCGATGAACACTGAAGCTTTCTTT

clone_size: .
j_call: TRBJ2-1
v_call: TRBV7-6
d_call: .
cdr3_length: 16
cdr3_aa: CASSTGLIDTYNEQFF
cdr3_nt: TGTGCCAGCAGCACCGGGCTCATCGATACCTACAATGAGCAGTTCTTC

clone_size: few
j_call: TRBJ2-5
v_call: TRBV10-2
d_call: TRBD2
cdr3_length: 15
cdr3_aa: CASAGTSGREETQYF
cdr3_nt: TGCGCCAGCGCCGGGACTAGCGGGAGAGAAGAGACCCAGTACTTC

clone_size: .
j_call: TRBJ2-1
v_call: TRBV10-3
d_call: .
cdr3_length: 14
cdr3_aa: CAISEFLSSFEQFF
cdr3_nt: TGTGCCATCAGTGAGTTCCTTAGCAGTTTTGAGCAGTTCTTC

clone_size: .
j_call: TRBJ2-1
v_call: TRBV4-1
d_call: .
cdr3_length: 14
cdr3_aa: CASSQPPGGSPQFF
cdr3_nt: TGCGCCAGCAGCCAACCCCCCGGGGGTTCCCCTCAGTTCTTC

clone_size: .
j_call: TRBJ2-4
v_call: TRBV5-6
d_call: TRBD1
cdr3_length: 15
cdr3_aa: CASSLGQGARDIQYF
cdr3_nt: TGTGCCAGCAGCTTAGGACAGGGGGCGAGGGACATTCAGTACTTC

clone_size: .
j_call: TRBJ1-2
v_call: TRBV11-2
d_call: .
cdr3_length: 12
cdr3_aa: CASSFGRGGYTF
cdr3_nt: TGTGCCAGCAGCTTCGGGAGGGGTGGCTACACCTTC

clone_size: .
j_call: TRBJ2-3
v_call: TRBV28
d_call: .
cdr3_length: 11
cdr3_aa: CASRSTDTQYF
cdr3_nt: TGTGCCAGCAGATCCACAGATACGCAGTATTTT

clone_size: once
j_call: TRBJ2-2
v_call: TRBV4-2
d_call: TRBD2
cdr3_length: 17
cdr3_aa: CASSQDVASGSGGELFF
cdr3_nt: TGTGCCAGCAGCCAAGATGTGGCTAGCGGGAGTGGCGGGGAGCTGTTTTTT

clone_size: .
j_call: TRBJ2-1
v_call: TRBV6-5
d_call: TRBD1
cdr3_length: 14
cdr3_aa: CASSYSQGAFEQFF
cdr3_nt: TGTGCCAGCAGTTACAGTCAGGGGGCTTTTGAGCAGTTCTTC

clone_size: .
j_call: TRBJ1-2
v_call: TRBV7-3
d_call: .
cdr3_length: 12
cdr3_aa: CASSSGWGHLSF
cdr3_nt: TGTGCCAGCAGTTCGGGGTGGGGACATTTATCCTTC

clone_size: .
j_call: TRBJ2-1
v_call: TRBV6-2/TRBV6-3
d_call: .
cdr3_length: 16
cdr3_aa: CASSSPTRNRLNEQFF
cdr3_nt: TGTGCCAGCAGCTCTCCAACTAGAAACCGACTCAATGAGCAGTTCTTC

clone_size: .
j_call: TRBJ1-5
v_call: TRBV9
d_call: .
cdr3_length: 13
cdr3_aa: CASSVADNQPQHF
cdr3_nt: TGTGCCAGCAGCGTAGCAGACAATCAGCCCCAGCATTTT

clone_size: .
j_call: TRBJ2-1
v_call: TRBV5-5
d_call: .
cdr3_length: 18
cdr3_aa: CASSLTPTGGLGYNEQFF
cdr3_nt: TGTGCCAGCAGCCTCACCCCGACAGGTGGGTTGGGGTACAATGAGCAGTTCTTC

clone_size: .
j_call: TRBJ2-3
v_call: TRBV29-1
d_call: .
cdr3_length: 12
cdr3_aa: CSEVASGDTQYF
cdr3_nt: TGCAGCGAGGTTGCAAGCGGCGATACGCAGTATTTT

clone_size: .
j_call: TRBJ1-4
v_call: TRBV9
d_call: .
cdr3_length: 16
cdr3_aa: CASSVGVGPFNEKLFF
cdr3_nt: TGTGCCAGCAGCGTAGGGGTGGGACCTTTCAATGAAAAACTGTTTTTT

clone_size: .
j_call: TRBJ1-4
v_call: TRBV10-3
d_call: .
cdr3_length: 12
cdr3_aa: CATRQPGEKLFF
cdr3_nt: TGTGCCACCAGACAGCCAGGTGAAAAACTGTTTTTT

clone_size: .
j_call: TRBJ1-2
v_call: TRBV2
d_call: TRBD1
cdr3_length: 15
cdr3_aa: CASSDLAGGHYGYTF
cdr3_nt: TGTGCCAGCAGTGATTTGGCAGGGGGACACTATGGCTACACCTTC

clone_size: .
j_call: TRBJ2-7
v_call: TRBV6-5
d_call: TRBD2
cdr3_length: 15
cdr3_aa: CASSYGAGVAYEQYF
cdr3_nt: TGTGCCAGCAGTTACGGTGCGGGAGTGGCCTACGAGCAGTACTTC

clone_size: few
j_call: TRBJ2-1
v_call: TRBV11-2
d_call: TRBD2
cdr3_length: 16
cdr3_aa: CASSLLAGGPWNEQFF
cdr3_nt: TGTGCCAGCAGCTTACTAGCGGGAGGGCCGTGGAATGAGCAGTTCTTC

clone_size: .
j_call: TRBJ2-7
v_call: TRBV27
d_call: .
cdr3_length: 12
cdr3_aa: CASSPVSYEQYF
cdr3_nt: TGTGCCAGCAGTCCTGTCTCCTACGAGCAGTACTTC

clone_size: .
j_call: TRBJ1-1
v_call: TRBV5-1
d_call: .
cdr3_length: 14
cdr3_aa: CASSSPPGNTEAFF
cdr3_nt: TGCGCCAGCAGCTCCCCCCCCGGGAACACTGAAGCTTTCTTT

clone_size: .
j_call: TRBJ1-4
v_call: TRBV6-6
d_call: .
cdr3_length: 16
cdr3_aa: CASRTGFGRTNEKLFF
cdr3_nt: TGTGCCAGCAGAACAGGGTTTGGTCGAACTAATGAAAAACTGTTTTTT

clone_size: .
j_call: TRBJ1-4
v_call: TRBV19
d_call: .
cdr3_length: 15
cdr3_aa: CASTGAVLGGEKLFF
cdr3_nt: TGTGCCAGTACGGGAGCGGTCCTAGGGGGTGAAAAACTGTTTTTT

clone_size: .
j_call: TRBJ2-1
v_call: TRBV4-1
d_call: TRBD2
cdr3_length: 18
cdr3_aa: CASSQYSGRAPGNNEQFF
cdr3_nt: TGCGCCAGCAGCCAGTACAGCGGGAGGGCCCCGGGGAACAATGAGCAGTTCTTC

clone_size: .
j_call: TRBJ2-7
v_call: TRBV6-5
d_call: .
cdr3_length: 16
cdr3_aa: CASSYSRGVEAYEQYF
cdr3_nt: TGTGCCAGCAGTTACTCGAGAGGCGTAGAGGCCTACGAGCAGTACTTC

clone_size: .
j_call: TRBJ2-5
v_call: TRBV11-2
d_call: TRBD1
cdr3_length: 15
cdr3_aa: CASRTIQGARETQYF
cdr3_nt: TGTGCCAGCAGAACAATTCAGGGGGCGCGAGAGACCCAGTACTTC

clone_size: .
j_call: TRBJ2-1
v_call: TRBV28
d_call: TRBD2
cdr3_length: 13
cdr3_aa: CASLSGRGNEQFF
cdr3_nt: TGTGCCAGCCTTAGCGGGAGGGGGAATGAGCAGTTCTTC